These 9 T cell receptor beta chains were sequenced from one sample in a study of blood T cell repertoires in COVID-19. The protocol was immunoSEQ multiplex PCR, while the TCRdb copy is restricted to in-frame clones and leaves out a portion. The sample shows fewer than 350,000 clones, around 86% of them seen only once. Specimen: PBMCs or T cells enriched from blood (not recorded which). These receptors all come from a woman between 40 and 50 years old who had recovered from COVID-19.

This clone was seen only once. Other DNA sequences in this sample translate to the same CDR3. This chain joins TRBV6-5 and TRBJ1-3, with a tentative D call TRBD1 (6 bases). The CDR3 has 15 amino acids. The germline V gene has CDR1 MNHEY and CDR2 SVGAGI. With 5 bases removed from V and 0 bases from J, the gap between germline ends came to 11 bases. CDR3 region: CASSRDRSSGNTIYF. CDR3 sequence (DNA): TGTGCCAGCAGTCGAGACAGGAGCTCTGGAAACACCATATATTTT.

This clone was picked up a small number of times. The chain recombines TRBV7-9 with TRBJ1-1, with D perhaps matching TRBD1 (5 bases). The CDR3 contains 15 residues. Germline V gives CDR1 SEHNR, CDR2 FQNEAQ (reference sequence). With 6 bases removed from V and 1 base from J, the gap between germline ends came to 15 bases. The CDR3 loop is CASRPHSQGNTEAFF. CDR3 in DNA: TGTGCCAGCAGACCCCATTCTCAGGGGAACACTGAAGCTTTCTTT.

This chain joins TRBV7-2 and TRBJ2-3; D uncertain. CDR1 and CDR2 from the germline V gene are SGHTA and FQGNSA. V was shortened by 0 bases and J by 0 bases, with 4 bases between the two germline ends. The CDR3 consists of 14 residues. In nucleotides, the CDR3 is TGTGCCAGCAGCTTAGCTTCTAGCACAGATACGCAGTATTTT. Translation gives CASSLASSTDTQYF. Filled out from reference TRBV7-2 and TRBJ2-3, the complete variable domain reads GAGVSQSPSNKVTEKGKDVELRCDPISGHTALYWYRQSLGQGLEFLIYFQGNSAPDKSGLPSDRFSAERTGGSVSTLTIQRTQQEDSAVYLCASSLASSTDTQYFGPGTRLTVL.

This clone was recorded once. CDR3 region: CASRRTGENTEAFF. The CDR3 DNA is TGCGCCAGCCGAAGGACAGGGGAGAACACTGAAGCTTTCTTT. V gene TRBV5-1 combines with J gene TRBJ1-1; 9 bases map to TRBD1. CDR3 length equals 14 residues. The V gene's germline CDR1 is SGHRS and CDR2 YFSETQ. V shed 7 bases and J 1 base; nucleotides not matched to a gene: 5.

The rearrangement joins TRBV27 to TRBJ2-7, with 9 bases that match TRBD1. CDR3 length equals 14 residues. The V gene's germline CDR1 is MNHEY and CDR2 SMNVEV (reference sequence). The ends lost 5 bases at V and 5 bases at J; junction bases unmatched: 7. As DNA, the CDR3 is TGTGCCAGCAGTCCAGGGACAGGGATGCACGAGCAGTACTTC. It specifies CASSPGTGMHEQYF.

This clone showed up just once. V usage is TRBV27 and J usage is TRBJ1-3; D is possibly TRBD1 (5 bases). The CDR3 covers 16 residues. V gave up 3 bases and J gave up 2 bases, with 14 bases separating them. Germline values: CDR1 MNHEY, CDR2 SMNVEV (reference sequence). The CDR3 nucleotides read TGTGCCAGCAGTTTTTCCCGGCAGGGAACTGGAAACACCATATATTTT. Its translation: CASSFSRQGTGNTIYF.

This chain's CDR3 is CASSFQSGDTYYEQYF. In nucleotides, the CDR3 is TGCGCCAGCAGCTTTCAAAGCGGGGACACTTACTACGAGCAGTACTTC. The V and J genes are TRBV4-1 and TRBJ2-7; the D gene is possibly TRBD2 (7 bases). The CDR3 is 16 residues long. The V end was cut by 5 bases, the J end by 3 bases, with 20 bases between. Germline CDR1 and CDR2: MGHRA and YSYEKL.

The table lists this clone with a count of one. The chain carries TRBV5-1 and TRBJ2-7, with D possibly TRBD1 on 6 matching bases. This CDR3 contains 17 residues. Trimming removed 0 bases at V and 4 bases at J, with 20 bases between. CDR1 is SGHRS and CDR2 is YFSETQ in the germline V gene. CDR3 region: CASSLGPQGKGSYEQYF. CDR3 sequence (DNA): TGCGCCAGCAGCTTGGGACCACAGGGAAAGGGATCGTACGAGCAGTACTTC.

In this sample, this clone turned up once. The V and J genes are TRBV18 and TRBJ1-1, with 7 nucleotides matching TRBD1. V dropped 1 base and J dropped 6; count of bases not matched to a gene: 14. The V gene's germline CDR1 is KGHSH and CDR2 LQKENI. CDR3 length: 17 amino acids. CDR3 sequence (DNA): TGTGCCAGCTCACCACAAATGGGCAGGGGGAATCAACCTGAAGCTTTCTTT. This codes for CASSPQMGRGNQPEAFF.